This paragraph covers one T cell receptor (beta chain) sequence. V was shortened by 5 bases and J by 1 base, with 11 bases between the two germline ends. The length of the CDR3 is 15 residues. Germline values: CDR1 MNHNY, CDR2 SVGAGI (reference sequence). This entry comes from a study of blood T cell repertoires in COVID-19. Turning to the study itself: Nucleic acid was either cDNA or gDNA, and it came from T cells, B-cell-depleted T cells, or PBMCs.

Per the authors' pipeline: Amplification from reference gene primers served as the basis for estimated nucleated cell counts. The assay was immunoSEQ multiplex PCR, and TCRdb's table has in-frame clones only and misses some. The V and J calls and clone size were taken over from that table, and D and trimming were inferred from the DNA. This sample yields 97,000 or so clones, of which around nine tenths are seen a single time; more than 1.5% belongs to the top ten. The chain combines TRBV6-6 with TRBJ2-2, with D perhaps TRBD1 (6 bases). The receptor's source is a woman between 50 and 59 years old with COVID-19, enrolled during active disease. Source material: peripheral blood. The CDR3 region is CASSHMTGNTGELFF. The CDR3 nucleotides are TGTGCCAGCAGTCATATGACAGGGAACACCGGGGAGCTGTTTTTT.